This is a list of T cell receptor beta chains from one sample in a study of blood T cell repertoires in COVID-19. Method: immunoSEQ multiplex PCR; TCRdb's copy keeps in-frame clones and lacks some. The profile shows over 200,000 clones, approximately 81% of them singletons. Sequences were obtained from peripheral blood. All receptors derive from a woman older than 75 with active or convalescent COVID-19. CDR3s leave out the opening cysteine and the closing phenylalanine or tryptophan. Clone size is stated in some rows and not others, as once, few, many or a class when expanded.

j_gene: TRBJ2-5; abundance: .; v_gene: TRBV19; CDR3aa: ASSRTSGTRTQY
j_gene: TRBJ1-2; abundance: .; v_gene: TRBV30; CDR3aa: AWSADRGDYGYT
j_gene: TRBJ2-7; abundance: .; v_gene: TRBV15; CDR3aa: ATSREIQSYEQY
j_gene: TRBJ2-4; abundance: .; v_gene: TRBV19; CDR3aa: ASSMGGLAKNIQY
j_gene: TRBJ1-5; abundance: .; v_gene: TRBV18; CDR3aa: ASSSDRNQPQH
j_gene: TRBJ1-2; abundance: .; v_gene: TRBV28; CDR3aa: ASSVRDIHNGYT
j_gene: TRBJ1-6; abundance: .; v_gene: TRBV6-5; CDR3aa: ASSGTAHNSPLH
j_gene: TRBJ2-7; abundance: once; v_gene: TRBV7-2; CDR3aa: ASSLQGQGWEQY
j_gene: TRBJ1-2; abundance: once; v_gene: TRBV2; CDR3aa: ASSARAVE
j_gene: TRBJ1-3; abundance: .; v_gene: TRBV28; CDR3aa: ASIRTGLSATGNTIY
j_gene: TRBJ2-5; abundance: .; v_gene: TRBV7-6; CDR3aa: ASRREVGEQETQY
j_gene: TRBJ2-7; abundance: .; v_gene: TRBV7-8; CDR3aa: ASSRRTGGTYEQY